The 7 T cell receptor beta chains below come from one sample, sequenced in a study of T cell responses to AZD1222 COVID-19 vaccine. Only in-frame clones appear in the TCRdb table, and some are missing; sequencing was by immunoSEQ multiplex PCR. The table includes about 140,000 clones, roughly nine tenths detected once. The sample consisted of peripheral blood, taken on day 0 of AZD1222 vaccination. These TCRs come from an adult in good health.

This clone was seen a handful of times. The J gene is TRBJ2-7, the V gene TRBV18; D gene uncertain. Germline V gives CDR1 KGHSH, CDR2 LQKENI. CDR3 length equals 13 residues. Trimming removed 3 bases from V and 5 bases from J, with 11 bases in between. The CDR3 nucleotides are TGTGCCAGCTCACCGGTTCTGGGTGACGAGCAGTACTTC. This translates into CASSPVLGDEQYF.

The CDR3 sequence: CASSLQAVNTEAFF. The CDR3 DNA sequence: TGCGCCAGCAGCTTGCAGGCAGTGAACACTGAAGCTTTCTTT. The chain has TRBV5-1 and TRBJ1-1; D not resolved. V was trimmed by 1 base and J by 0 bases, leaving 7 bases between them. The CDR3 has 14 residues. CDR1 is SGHRS, CDR2 YFSETQ, per germline.

The chain couples TRBV7-9 to TRBJ2-7; TRBD1 matches 7 bases. V shed 5 bases, J shed 6 bases, and the junction held 13 bases outside the gene matches. CDR3 length equals 15 residues. Germline loops: CDR1 SEHNR, CDR2 FQNEAQ (reference sequence). CDR3 sequence reads: CASSVGDRVVGEQYF. The CDR3, as DNA: TGTGCCAGCAGCGTAGGTGACAGGGTTGTGGGCGAGCAGTACTTC.

The rearrangement links TRBV7-6 to TRBJ2-2; D is uncertain. Germline V gives CDR1 SGHVS, CDR2 FNYEAQ. The CDR3 has 14 amino acids. Trimming shortened V by 4 bases and J by 4 bases, and 10 bases separated the two germline ends. CDR3: CASSSLAGTGELFF. The CDR3 region has the DNA TGTGCCAGCAGCTCCCTCGCCGGCACCGGGGAGCTGTTTTTT.

V and J are TRBV4-1 and TRBJ1-1, with 8 nucleotides matching TRBD1. Germline values: CDR1 MGHRA, CDR2 YSYEKL. Trimming cost V 4 bases and J 1 base; bases outside gene matches: 5. The CDR3 loop spans 15 amino acids. CDR3 protein: CASSPGTGGNTEAFF. DNA of the CDR3: TGCGCCAGCAGCCCCGGGACAGGTGGGAACACTGAAGCTTTCTTT.

The chain links TRBV7-9 to TRBJ1-2, with a weak D call TRBD1 (6 bases). The CDR3 has 15 amino acids. Trimming removed 4 bases from V and 3 bases from J, with 15 bases in between. Germline-derived CDR1 and CDR2 are SEHNR and FQNEAQ (reference sequence). The CDR3 nucleotides read TGTGCCAGCAGCTCTTGGGACACTCGGCACTATGGCTACACCTTC. This encodes CASSSWDTRHYGYTF.

V gene TRBV19 combines with J gene TRBJ1-2, with 9 bases that match TRBD1. J was trimmed by 5 bases and V by 4 bases; bases with no gene match: 5. The germline CDR1 and CDR2 sequences are LNHDA and SQIVND (reference sequence). The length of the CDR3 is 14 residues. The CDR3 loop reads CASSTTGGAYGYTF. As DNA, the CDR3 is TGTGCCAGTAGTACAACAGGGGGCGCTTATGGCTACACCTTC.